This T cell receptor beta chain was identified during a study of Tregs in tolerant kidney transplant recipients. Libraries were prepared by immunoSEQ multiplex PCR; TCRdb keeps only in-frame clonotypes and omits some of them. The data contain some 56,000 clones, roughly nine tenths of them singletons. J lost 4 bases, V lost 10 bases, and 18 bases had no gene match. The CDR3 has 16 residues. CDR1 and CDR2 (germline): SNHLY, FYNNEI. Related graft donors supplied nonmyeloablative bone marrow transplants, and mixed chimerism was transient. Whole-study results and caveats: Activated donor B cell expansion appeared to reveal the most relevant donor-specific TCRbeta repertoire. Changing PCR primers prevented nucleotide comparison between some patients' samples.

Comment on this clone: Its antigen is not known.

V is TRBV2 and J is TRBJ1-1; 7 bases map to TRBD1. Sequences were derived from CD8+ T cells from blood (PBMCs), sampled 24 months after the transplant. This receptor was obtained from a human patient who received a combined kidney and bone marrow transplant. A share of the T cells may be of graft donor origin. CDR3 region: CATGGHEDRVVTEAFF. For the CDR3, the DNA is TGTGCCACCGGGGGCCATGAAGACAGGGTTGTCACTGAAGCTTTCTTT.